The following is a T cell receptor beta chain sequence with its context. Its target is unknown. The CDR3 runs to 13 residues. Trimming cost V 5 bases and J 12 bases, with 17 bases left between them. Germline lookup yields CDR1 SGHRS and CDR2 YFSETQ. This sample is part of a study of T cells in localized non-small cell lung cancer. Some clones are missing from TCRdb's copy, which holds only in-frame ones; the method was immunoSEQ multiplex PCR. This sample yields 100,000 to 150,000 clones, of which approximately 88% are seen a single time; 1.7% belongs to the top ten. Study-wide results and limits: Median detection of top 100 tumor clones in adjacent lung was around 60 clones. Blood T cell density predicted longer survival; adjacent-lung clonality, shorter. Heterogeneity is still possible, as just one tumor region was sequenced. Uninvolved adjacent lung showed peak T cell clonality, exceeding tumor.

Material: peripheral blood, obtained before any cancer treatment. This TCR was sampled from a female donor older than 55 with stage I lung adenocarcinoma. The gene calls are TRBV5-1 and TRBJ1-4; perhaps TRBD1 as D (5 bases). The CDR3 is CASRVRQTEELFF. DNA for the CDR3: TGCGCCAGCAGAGTAAGACAGACCGAAGAACTGTTTTTT.